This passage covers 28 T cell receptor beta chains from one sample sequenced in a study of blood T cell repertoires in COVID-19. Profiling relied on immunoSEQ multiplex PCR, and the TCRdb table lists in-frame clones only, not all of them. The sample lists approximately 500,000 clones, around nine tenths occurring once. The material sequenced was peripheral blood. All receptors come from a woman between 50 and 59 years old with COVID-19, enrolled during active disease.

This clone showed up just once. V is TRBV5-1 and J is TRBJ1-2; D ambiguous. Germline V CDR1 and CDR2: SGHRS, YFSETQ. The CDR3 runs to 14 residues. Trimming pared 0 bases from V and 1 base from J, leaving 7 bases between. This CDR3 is CASSLAELNYGYTF. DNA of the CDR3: TGCGCCAGCAGCTTGGCGGAGCTTAACTATGGCTACACCTTC.

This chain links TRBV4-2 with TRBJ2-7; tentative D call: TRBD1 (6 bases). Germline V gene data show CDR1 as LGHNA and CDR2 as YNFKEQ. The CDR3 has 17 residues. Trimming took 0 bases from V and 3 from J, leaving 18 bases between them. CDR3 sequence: CASSQDRARGRGYEQYF. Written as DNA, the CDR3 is TGTGCCAGCAGCCAAGATCGCGCCAGGGGCCGGGGCTACGAGCAGTACTTC.

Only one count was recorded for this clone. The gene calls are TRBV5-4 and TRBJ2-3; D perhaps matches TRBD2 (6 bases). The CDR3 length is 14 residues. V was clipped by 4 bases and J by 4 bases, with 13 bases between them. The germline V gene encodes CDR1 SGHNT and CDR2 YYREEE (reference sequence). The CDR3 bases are TGTGCCAGCAGCGGGCCACTAGCAGCAGATACGCAGTATTTT. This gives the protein CASSGPLAADTQYF. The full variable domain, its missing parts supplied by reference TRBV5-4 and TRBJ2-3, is ETGVTQSPTHLIKTRGQQVTLRCSSQSGHNTVSWYQQALGQGPQFIFQYYREEENGRGNFPPRFSGLQFPNYSSELNVNALELDDSALYLCASSGPLAADTQYFGPGTRLTVL.

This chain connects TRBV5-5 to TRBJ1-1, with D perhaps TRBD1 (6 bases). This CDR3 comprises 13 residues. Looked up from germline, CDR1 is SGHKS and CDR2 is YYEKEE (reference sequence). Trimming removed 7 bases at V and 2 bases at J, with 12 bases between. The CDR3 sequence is CASGRQVNTEAFF. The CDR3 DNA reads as TGTGCCAGCGGTCGACAGGTTAACACTGAAGCTTTCTTT.

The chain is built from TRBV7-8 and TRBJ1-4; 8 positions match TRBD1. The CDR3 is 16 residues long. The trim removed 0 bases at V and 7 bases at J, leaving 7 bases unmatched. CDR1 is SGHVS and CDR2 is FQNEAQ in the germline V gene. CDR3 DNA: TGTGCCAGCAGCTTAGCCGGACAGGGAAGCGGTGAAAAACTGTTTTTT. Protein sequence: CASSLAGQGSGEKLFF.

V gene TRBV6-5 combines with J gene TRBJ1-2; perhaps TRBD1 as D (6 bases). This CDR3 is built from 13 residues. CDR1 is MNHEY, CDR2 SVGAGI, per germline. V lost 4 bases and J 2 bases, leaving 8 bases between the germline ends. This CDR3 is CASSFGQNYGYTF. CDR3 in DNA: TGTGCCAGCAGTTTCGGACAGAACTATGGCTACACCTTC.

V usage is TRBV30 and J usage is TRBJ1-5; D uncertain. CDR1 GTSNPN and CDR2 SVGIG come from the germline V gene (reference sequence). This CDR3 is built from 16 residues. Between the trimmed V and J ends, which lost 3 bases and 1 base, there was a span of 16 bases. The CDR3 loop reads CAWRKGGGFSNQPQHF. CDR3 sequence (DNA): TGTGCCTGGAGGAAAGGAGGAGGGTTCAGCAATCAGCCCCAGCATTTT.

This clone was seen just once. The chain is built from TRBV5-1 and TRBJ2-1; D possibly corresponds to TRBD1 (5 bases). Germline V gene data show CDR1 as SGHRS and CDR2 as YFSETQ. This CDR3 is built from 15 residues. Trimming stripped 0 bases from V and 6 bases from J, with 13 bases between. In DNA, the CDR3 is TGCGCCAGCAGCTTGGAGGGGCCCGGGTTCAATGAGCAGTTCTTC. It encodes CASSLEGPGFNEQFF.

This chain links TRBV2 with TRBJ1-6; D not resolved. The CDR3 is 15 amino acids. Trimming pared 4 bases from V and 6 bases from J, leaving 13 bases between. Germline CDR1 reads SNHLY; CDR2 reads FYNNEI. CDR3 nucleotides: TGTGCCAGCAGTGTGCGGGTCTCCGTTAATTCACCCCTCCACTTT. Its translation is CASSVRVSVNSPLHF.

The CDR3 region is CASSQVRSLGLISYTF. In DNA form, the CDR3 reads TGTGCCAGCAGCCAAGTCAGGAGCCTAGGACTTATAAGCTACACCTTC. The rearrangement joins TRBV3-1 (or the pseudogene TRBV3-2) to TRBJ1-2; D not resolved. Trimming cost V 1 base and J 9 bases, with 21 bases left between them. Germline assignment: CDR1 LGHDT and CDR2 YNNKEL (reference sequence). The CDR3 loop spans 16 amino acids.

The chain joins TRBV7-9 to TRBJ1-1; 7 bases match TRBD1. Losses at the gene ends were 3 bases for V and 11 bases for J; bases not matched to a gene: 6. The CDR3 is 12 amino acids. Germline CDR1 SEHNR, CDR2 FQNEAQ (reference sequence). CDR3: CASSLEQGSAFF. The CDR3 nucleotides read TGTGCCAGCAGCTTGGAACAGGGGAGCGCTTTCTTT. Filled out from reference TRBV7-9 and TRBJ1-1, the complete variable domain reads DTGVSQNPRHKITKRGQNVTFRCDPISEHNRLYWYRQTLGQGPEFLTYFQNEAQLEKSRLLSDRFSAERPKGSFSTLEIQRTEQGDSAMYLCASSLEQGSAFFGQGTRLTVV.

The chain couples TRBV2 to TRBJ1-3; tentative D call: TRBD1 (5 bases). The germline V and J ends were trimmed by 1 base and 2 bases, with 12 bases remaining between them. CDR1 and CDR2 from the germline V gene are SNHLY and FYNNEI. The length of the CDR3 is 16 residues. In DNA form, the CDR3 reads TGTGCCAGCAGTGAAGATCAGACAGACCCTGGAAACACCATATATTTT. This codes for CASSEDQTDPGNTIYF.

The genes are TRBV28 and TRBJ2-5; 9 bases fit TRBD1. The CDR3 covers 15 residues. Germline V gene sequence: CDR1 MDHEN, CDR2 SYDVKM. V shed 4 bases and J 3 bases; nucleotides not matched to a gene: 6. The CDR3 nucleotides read TGTGCCAGCAGTTCCCGGGACAGGGTGGAAGAGACCCAGTACTTC. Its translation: CASSSRDRVEETQYF.

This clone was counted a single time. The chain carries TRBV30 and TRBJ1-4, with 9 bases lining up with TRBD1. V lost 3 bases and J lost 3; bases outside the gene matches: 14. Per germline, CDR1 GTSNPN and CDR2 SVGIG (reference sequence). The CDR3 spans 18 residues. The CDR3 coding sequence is TGTGCCTGGAGCGATCCTTTGGACAGGGGCAACCCTAATGAAAAACTGTTTTTT. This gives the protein CAWSDPLDRGNPNEKLFF.

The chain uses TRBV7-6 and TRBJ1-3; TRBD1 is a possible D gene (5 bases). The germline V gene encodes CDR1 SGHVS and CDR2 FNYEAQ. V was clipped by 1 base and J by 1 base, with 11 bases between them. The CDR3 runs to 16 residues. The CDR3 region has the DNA TGTGCCAGCAGCTTAGGGGGCCCAGGGTCTGGAAACACCATATATTTT. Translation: CASSLGGPGSGNTIYF.

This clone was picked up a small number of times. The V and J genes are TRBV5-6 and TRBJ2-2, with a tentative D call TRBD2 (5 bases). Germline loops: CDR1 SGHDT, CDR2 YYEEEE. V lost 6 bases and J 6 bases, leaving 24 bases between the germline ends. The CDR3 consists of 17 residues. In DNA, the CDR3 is TGTGCCAGCAACGCGGACGGCCTGAGGGTCGGGGCCGGGGAGCTGTTTTTT. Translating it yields CASNADGLRVGAGELFF.

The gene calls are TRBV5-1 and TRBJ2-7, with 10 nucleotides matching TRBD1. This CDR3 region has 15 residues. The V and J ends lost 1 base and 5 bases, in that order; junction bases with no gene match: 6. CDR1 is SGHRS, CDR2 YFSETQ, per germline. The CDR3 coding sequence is TGCGCCAGCAGCTTGAGCCGGGACAGGGGCAACGAGCAGTACTTC. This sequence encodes CASSLSRDRGNEQYF.

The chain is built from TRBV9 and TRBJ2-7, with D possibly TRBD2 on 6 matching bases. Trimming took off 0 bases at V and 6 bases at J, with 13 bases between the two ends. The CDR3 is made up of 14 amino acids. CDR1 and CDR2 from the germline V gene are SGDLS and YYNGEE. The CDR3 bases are TGTGCCAGCAGCGTAGCTCTTGGGGAGGCCGAGCAGTACTTC. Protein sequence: CASSVALGEAEQYF.

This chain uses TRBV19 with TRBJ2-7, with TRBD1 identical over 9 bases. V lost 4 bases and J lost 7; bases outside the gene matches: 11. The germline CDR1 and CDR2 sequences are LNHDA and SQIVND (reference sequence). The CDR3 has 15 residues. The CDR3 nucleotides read TGTGCCAGTAGTACCCCGGGACAGGGCCTACGGGAGCAGTACTTC. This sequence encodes CASSTPGQGLREQYF.

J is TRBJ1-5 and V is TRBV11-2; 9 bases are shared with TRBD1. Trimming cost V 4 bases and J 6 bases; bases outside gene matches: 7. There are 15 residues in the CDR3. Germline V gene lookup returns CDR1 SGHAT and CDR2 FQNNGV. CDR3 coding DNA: TGTGCCAGCAGCTCGGGGACAGGGCGACGTCAGCCCCAGCATTTT. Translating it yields CASSSGTGRRQPQHF.

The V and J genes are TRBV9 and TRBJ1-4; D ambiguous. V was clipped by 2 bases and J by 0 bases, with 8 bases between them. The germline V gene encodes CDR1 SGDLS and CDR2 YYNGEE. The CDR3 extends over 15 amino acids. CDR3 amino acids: CASSVTEATNEKLFF. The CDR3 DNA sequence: TGTGCCAGCAGCGTTACGGAGGCAACTAATGAAAAACTGTTTTTT.

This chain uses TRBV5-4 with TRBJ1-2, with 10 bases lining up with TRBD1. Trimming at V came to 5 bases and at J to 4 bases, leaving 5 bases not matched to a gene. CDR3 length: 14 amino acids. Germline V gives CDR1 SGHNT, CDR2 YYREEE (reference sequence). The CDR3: CASRMGQGPYGYTF. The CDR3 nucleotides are TGTGCCAGCAGGATGGGACAGGGGCCCTATGGCTACACCTTC.

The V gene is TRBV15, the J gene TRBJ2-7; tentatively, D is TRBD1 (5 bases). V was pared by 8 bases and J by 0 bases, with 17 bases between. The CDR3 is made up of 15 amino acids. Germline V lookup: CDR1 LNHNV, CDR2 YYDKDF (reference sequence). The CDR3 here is CATYRGQGSSYEQYF. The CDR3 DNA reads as TGTGCCACCTATAGGGGCCAGGGCAGCTCCTACGAGCAGTACTTC.

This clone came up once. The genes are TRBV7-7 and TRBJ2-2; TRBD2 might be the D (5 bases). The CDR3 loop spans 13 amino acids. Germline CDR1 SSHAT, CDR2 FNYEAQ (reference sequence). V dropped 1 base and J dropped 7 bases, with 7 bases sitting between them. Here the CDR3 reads CASSLGAGGELFF. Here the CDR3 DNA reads TGTGCCAGCAGCTTAGGGGCGGGCGGGGAGCTGTTTTTT.

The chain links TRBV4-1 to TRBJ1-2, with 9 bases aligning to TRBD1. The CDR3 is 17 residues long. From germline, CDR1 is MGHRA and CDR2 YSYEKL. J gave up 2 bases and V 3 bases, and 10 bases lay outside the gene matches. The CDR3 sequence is CASSQGAGTGMNYGYTF. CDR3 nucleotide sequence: TGCGCCAGCAGCCAGGGTGCCGGGACAGGGATGAACTATGGCTACACCTTC.

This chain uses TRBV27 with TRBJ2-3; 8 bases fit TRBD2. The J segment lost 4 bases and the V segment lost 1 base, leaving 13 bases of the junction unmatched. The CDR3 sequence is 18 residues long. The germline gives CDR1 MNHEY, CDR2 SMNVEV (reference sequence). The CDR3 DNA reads TGTGCCAGCAGTTTATTGGGTAGGCGGGGGGCCAAGTCAGATACGCAGTATTTT. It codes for CASSLLGRRGAKSDTQYF.

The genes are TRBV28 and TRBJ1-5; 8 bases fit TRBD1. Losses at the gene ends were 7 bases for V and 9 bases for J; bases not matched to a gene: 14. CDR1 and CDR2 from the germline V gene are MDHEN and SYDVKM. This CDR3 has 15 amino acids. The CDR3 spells CASIPGQEAIGPQHF. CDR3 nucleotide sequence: TGTGCCAGCATCCCGGGACAGGAAGCTATAGGGCCCCAGCATTTT.

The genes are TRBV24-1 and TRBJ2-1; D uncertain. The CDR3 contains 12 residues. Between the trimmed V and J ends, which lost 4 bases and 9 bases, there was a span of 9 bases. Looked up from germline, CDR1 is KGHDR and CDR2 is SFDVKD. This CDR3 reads CATSEGQAEQFF. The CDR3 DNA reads TGTGCCACCAGTGAGGGCCAGGCTGAGCAGTTCTTC.